This T cell receptor beta chain derives from a study of response to subunit inactivated influenza vaccine. Findings of the study overall: Each seasonal influenza vaccination recruits few new T cells, the authors suggested.

This clonotype was recorded a few times. The antigen remains undetermined. TCRdb analysed the RT-PCR reads with MiXCR anew, one entry per CDR3 protein. This sample has hundreds of thousands of distinct CDR3 sequences, with 10% to 15% found just once. The CDR3 contains 14 residues. V shed 5 bases and J 8 bases; nucleotides not matched to a gene: 11. The germline CDR1 and CDR2 sequences are SGHTA and FQGNSA. The sample was PBMCs from blood, taken on the day of vaccination. The receptor was derived from a man aged 45-65 years who received an inactivated influenza vaccine. The rearrangement joins TRBV7-2 to TRBJ1-2, with 7 bases fitting TRBD1. CDR3 sequence: CASSRQGVRWGYTF. The DNA of the CDR3 is TGTGCCAGCAGCCGACAGGGTGTGCGGTGGGGCTACACCTTC.